This TCR beta chain appears in the sequencing data of a study of vaccination and CD4 T cells after COVID-19. This clonotype was counted a few times. What it binds is unknown. Treatment indicated: approximately nine-day PBMC culture with coronavirus spike peptide pools or control peptides (ViraFEST assay). Sequencing of cultured CD4+ T cell DNA used the Oncomine TCR Beta short-read assay. TCRdb reprocessed the PCR reads with MiXCR, giving one entry per CDR3 protein. The sample includes around 10,000 distinct CDR3 sequences, under 30% of them seen just once. Germline CDR1 SGHNT, CDR2 YYREEE (reference sequence). The CDR3 is 12 residues long. The germline V and J ends were trimmed by 4 bases and 4 bases, with 8 bases remaining between them.

The V and J genes are TRBV5-4 and TRBJ2-5, with D perhaps matching TRBD2 (5 bases). This TCR was sampled from a human donor with COVID-19. The sample comprised cultured CD4+ T cells from blood. This chain's CDR3 is CASSIGGETQYF. DNA for the CDR3: TGTGCCAGCAGCATAGGAGGAGAGACCCAGTACTTC. Supplemented by reference TRBV5-4 and TRBJ2-5, the full variable domain reads ETGVTQSPTHLIKTRGQQVTLRCSSQSGHNTVSWYQQALGQGPQFIFQYYREEENGRGNFPPRFSGLQFPNYSSELNVNALELDDSALYLCASSIGGETQYFGPGTRLLVL.